This TCR beta chain was observed in a study of T-cell reconstitution after alpha-beta-depleted transplantation in children. This clonotype was seen many times. The CDR3 covers 13 residues. The V end was cut by 1 base, the J end by 5 bases, with 11 bases between. Germline CDR1 reads DFQATT; CDR2 reads SNEGSKA (reference sequence). Molecular barcoding with unique molecular identifiers was used for the TCRbeta library. TCRdb re-called the PCR reads with MiXCR, one entry per CDR3 protein. This table has almost 500,000 distinct CDR3 sequences, under 15% appearing once. The material was PBMCs from the stem cell graft donor, obtained from the stem cell graft. This chain links TRBV20-1 with TRBJ1-2; the D gene is possibly TRBD1 (6 bases). This TCR was sampled from a human donor who donated a stem cell graft to a child with combined immunodeficiency. Here the CDR3 DNA reads TGCAGTGCTAGAGCGGACAGACTATATGGCTACACCTTC. Residues: CSARADRLYGYTF.